Below are 27 T cell receptor beta chains sequenced from a single sample in a study of OX40 agonist ivuxolimab in advanced cancers. Libraries were prepared by immunoSEQ multiplex PCR; TCRdb keeps only in-frame clonotypes and omits some of them. This table holds 65,000 to 90,000 clones, about 90% found once. Sequencing used CD4+ or CD8+ T cells sorted from blood, obtained in a trial of the OX40 agonist ivuxolimab. The receptors originated from an adult with an advanced solid tumor such as melanoma, head and neck, liver or kidney cancer.

The chain recombines TRBV7-2 with TRBJ1-1, with D tentatively TRBD1 (5 bases). CDR1 SGHTA and CDR2 FQGNSA come from the germline V gene. V was pared by 5 bases and J by 4 bases, with 17 bases between. The CDR3 sequence is 15 residues long. The CDR3 region is CASSRGNRPSTEAFF. For the CDR3, the DNA is TGTGCCAGCAGCCGGGGTAACAGGCCCTCCACTGAAGCTTTCTTT.

The rearrangement uses TRBV5-1 and TRBJ2-7; 7 bases are shared with TRBD1. The CDR3 extends over 16 amino acids. Germline V gene lookup returns CDR1 SGHRS and CDR2 YFSETQ. The junction had 9 bases not matched to a gene; V was cut back by 3 bases and J by 0 bases. The CDR3 DNA reads TGCGCCAGCAGCTCCAATCAGGGACAGAGCTCCTACGAGCAGTACTTC. It encodes CASSSNQGQSSYEQYF.

This chain connects TRBV6-1 to TRBJ2-3; TRBD1 is a possible D gene (6 bases). This CDR3 is 13 amino acids long. Trimming took off 6 bases at V and 5 bases at J, with 12 bases between the two ends. CDR1 MNHNS and CDR2 SASEGT come from the germline V gene. CDR3 sequence reads: CASRLQGEDTQYF. For the CDR3, the DNA is TGTGCCAGCAGACTACAGGGCGAAGATACGCAGTATTTT.

V gene TRBV7-9 combines with J gene TRBJ1-2; no clear D gene. Trimming took 7 bases from V and 5 from J, leaving 17 bases between them. CDR1 SEHNR and CDR2 FQNEAQ come from the germline V gene (reference sequence). CDR3 size: 14 residues. CDR3 DNA: TGTGCCAGCACCCCTCGGGCAACCCCATATGGCTACACCTTC. It codes for CASTPRATPYGYTF.

The rearrangement links TRBV9 to TRBJ2-5; TRBD2 agrees at 9 bases. Germline CDR1 is SGDLS and CDR2 is YYNGEE. With 6 bases clipped from V and 3 bases from J, the junction kept 18 bases outside the gene matches. This CDR3 is 18 amino acids long. CDR3 region: CASTPGLAGINLEETQYF. For the CDR3, the DNA is TGTGCCAGCACCCCGGGGCTAGCGGGGATCAACCTTGAAGAGACCCAGTACTTC.

The CDR3 DNA is TGTGCCAGTAGTGCCTTAGGGACAGGGGGCATGAGCGAGCAGTACTTC. Its protein product is CASSALGTGGMSEQYF. V gene TRBV19 combines with J gene TRBJ2-7; 12 bases are shared with TRBD1. Losses at the gene ends were 5 bases for V and 6 bases for J; bases not matched to a gene: 11. The CDR3 is made up of 16 amino acids. Germline V CDR1 and CDR2: LNHDA, SQIVND (reference sequence). The full variable domain, rest sourced from reference TRBV19 and TRBJ2-7, is DGGITQSPKYLFRKEGQNVTLSCEQNLNHDAMYWYRQDPGQGLRLIYYSQIVNDFQKGDIAEGYSVSREKKESFPLTVTSAQKNPTAFYLCASSALGTGGMSEQYFGPGTRLTVT.

The chain links TRBV11-2 to TRBJ2-7; tentative D call: TRBD1 (6 bases). The CDR3 is made up of 14 amino acids. Germline loops: CDR1 SGHAT, CDR2 FQNNGV. Trimming took 3 bases from V and 7 from J, leaving 16 bases between them. Here the CDR3 reads CASSLGALLGEQYF. The DNA for the CDR3 is TGTGCCAGCAGCTTGGGGGCCCTCCTGGGAGAGCAGTACTTC.

The chain uses TRBV25-1 and TRBJ1-4, with D perhaps matching TRBD1 (6 bases). This CDR3 has 16 amino acids. Germline V lookup: CDR1 MGHDK, CDR2 SYGVNS. V gave up 3 bases and J gave up 8 bases, with 19 bases separating them. The chain's CDR3 is CASSDPLRGTGEKLFF. The CDR3 bases are TGTGCCAGCAGTGACCCCCTCAGGGGCACGGGCGAAAAACTGTTTTTT. The variable domain in full, with the rest retrieved from reference TRBV25-1 and TRBJ1-4, is EADIYQTPRYLVIGTGKKITLECSQTMGHDKMYWYQQDPGMELHLIHYSYGVNSTEKGDLSSESTVSRIRTEHFPLTLESARPSHTSQYLCASSDPLRGTGEKLFFGSGTQLSVL.

The chain links TRBV5-4 to TRBJ2-5, with a possible D match to TRBD1 (7 bases). Germline V gene sequence: CDR1 SGHNT, CDR2 YYREEE (reference sequence). This CDR3 region has 15 residues. With 4 bases removed from V and 5 bases from J, the gap between germline ends came to 18 bases. DNA of the CDR3: TGTGCCAGCAGCACCTCGGGGGACAGATGGGAGACCCAGTACTTC. As protein: CASSTSGDRWETQYF. Variable domain in full (rest from reference TRBV5-4 and TRBJ2-5): ETGVTQSPTHLIKTRGQQVTLRCSSQSGHNTVSWYQQALGQGPQFIFQYYREEENGRGNFPPRFSGLQFPNYSSELNVNALELDDSALYLCASSTSGDRWETQYFGPGTRLLVL.

The J gene is TRBJ2-7, the V gene TRBV2; tentatively, D is TRBD2 (6 bases). The CDR3 loop spans 12 amino acids. Looked up from germline, CDR1 is SNHLY and CDR2 is FYNNEI. The germline V and J ends were trimmed by 2 bases and 6 bases, with 8 bases remaining between them. CDR3 coding DNA: TGTGCCAGCAGTGAAAACGGGGGCGAGCAGTACTTC. The encoded protein is CASSENGGEQYF.

V gene TRBV7-7 combines with J gene TRBJ2-2; the D is unclear. CDR3 size: 13 residues. Germline CDR1 is SSHAT and CDR2 is FNYEAQ (reference sequence). The V and J ends lost 5 bases and 6 bases respectively, with 10 bases between them. The CDR3 nucleotides read TGTGCCAGCAGCCTCGATGCCCCCGGGGAGCTGTTTTTT. It is translated as CASSLDAPGELFF.

This sequence joins TRBV27 and TRBJ2-7; the match to TRBD2 covers 8 bases. Germline-derived CDR1 and CDR2 are MNHEY and SMNVEV (reference sequence). V shed 8 bases and J 4 bases; nucleotides not matched to a gene: 16. CDR3 length: 16 amino acids. The CDR3: CASAFGPGGARYEQYF. The CDR3 DNA reads as TGTGCCAGCGCCTTTGGTCCGGGGGGGGCGCGTTACGAGCAGTACTTC.

This chain uses TRBV23-1 with TRBJ1-5; tentative D call: TRBD1 (5 bases). TRBV23-1 is identified as an open reading frame with a role that is uncertain. The CDR3 length is 18 residues. Between the trimmed V and J ends, which lost 4 bases and 4 bases, there was a span of 23 bases. The CDR3 bases are TGCGCCAGCAGTCCCGCCTGGGTTAAGGGGAAGGGAAATCAGCCCCAGCATTTT. It codes for CASSPAWVKGKGNQPQHF.

This clone was recorded only once. The V and J genes are TRBV9 and TRBJ1-4; 8 nucleotides match TRBD1. Germline CDR1 and CDR2: SGDLS and YYNGEE. There are 15 residues in the CDR3. Trimming removed 2 bases from V and 7 bases from J; junction bases left unmatched: 7. Here the CDR3 DNA reads TGTGCCAGCAGCGTTGACGACAGGGGAAGTGAAAAACTGTTTTTT. It translates to CASSVDDRGSEKLFF.

This chain connects TRBV28 to TRBJ1-5, with 7 bases that match TRBD1. The CDR3 length is 17 residues. CDR1 MDHEN and CDR2 SYDVKM come from the germline V gene. Losses at the gene ends were 7 bases for V and 2 bases for J; bases not matched to a gene: 14. The CDR3 nucleotides read TGTGCCAGCAACGACCCCGACAGGGTTTGGGGCAATCAGCCCCAGCATTTT. Protein product: CASNDPDRVWGNQPQHF. Variable domain in full (rest from reference TRBV28 and TRBJ1-5): DVKVTQSSRYLVKRTGEKVFLECVQDMDHENMFWYRQDPGLGLRLIYFSYDVKMKEKGDIPEGYSVSREKKERFSLILESASTNQTSMYLCASNDPDRVWGNQPQHFGDGTRLSIL.

This chain uses TRBV7-8 with TRBJ2-3; D may be TRBD1 (5 bases). Trimming took 5 bases from V and 14 from J, leaving 20 bases between them. Per germline, CDR1 SGHVS and CDR2 FQNEAQ. The CDR3 runs 13 residues. The CDR3 loop reads CASSLSGQGWSYF. CDR3 DNA sequence: TGTGCCAGCAGCCTCTCTGGGCAGGGATGGTCGTATTTT. The full variable domain, its missing parts supplied by reference TRBV7-8 and TRBJ2-3, is GAGVSQSPRYKVAKRGQDVALRCDPISGHVSLFWYQQALGQGPEFLTYFQNEAQLDKSGLPSDRFFAERPEGSVSTLKIQRTQQEDSAVYLCASSLSGQGWSYFGPGTRLTVL.

This chain connects TRBV9 to TRBJ2-5, with D unclear. Germline CDR1 reads SGDLS; CDR2 reads YYNGEE. The V end was cut by 0 bases, the J end by 10 bases, with 16 bases between. CDR3 length: 14 amino acids. Here the CDR3 reads CASSVATPARHQYF. The CDR3 DNA is TGTGCCAGCAGCGTAGCTACCCCGGCCCGGCACCAGTACTTC.

The chain is built from TRBV5-4 and TRBJ2-6; unclear D gene. The CDR3 is made up of 17 amino acids. From germline, CDR1 is SGHNT and CDR2 YYREEE (reference sequence). The germline V and J ends were trimmed by 1 base and 4 bases, with 15 bases remaining between them. The CDR3 sequence is CASSLPQILSGANVLTF. The CDR3 nucleotides read TGTGCCAGCAGCTTGCCGCAAATCCTATCCGGGGCCAACGTCCTGACTTTC.

This chain's CDR3 is CASSQVSNWGYTF. CDR3 DNA: TGTGCCAGCAGCCAAGTCAGCAACTGGGGCTACACCTTC. The rearrangement joins TRBV14 to TRBJ1-2; D ambiguous. The CDR3 is made up of 13 amino acids. CDR1 and CDR2 (germline): SGHDN, FVKESK. With 1 base removed from V and 8 bases from J, the gap between germline ends came to 11 bases.

The chain's CDR3 is CASSAHAGGTEAFF. As DNA, the CDR3 is TGTGCCAGCAGCGCTCATGCAGGGGGCACTGAAGCTTTCTTT. The chain links TRBV6-6 to TRBJ1-1, with TRBD1 matching over 7 bases. Losses at the gene ends were 6 bases for V and 4 bases for J; bases not matched to a gene: 8. The germline CDR1 and CDR2 sequences are MNHNY and SVGAGI (reference sequence). The CDR3 loop spans 14 amino acids.

The V call is TRBV2, the J call TRBJ1-4, with 7 bases identical to TRBD1. The CDR3 extends over 16 amino acids. CDR1 is SNHLY and CDR2 is FYNNEI in the germline V gene. Trimming removed 2 bases from V and 3 bases from J; junction bases left unmatched: 6. CDR3 amino acids: CASSEPEDRPNEKLFF. CDR3 nucleotides: TGTGCCAGCAGTGAACCAGAGGACAGGCCTAATGAAAAACTGTTTTTT.

This chain uses TRBV11-2 with TRBJ1-1; TRBD1 agrees at 7 bases. V was pared by 3 bases and J by 8 bases, with 9 bases of the junction left unmatched. CDR3 size: 14 residues. Germline V lookup: CDR1 SGHAT, CDR2 FQNNGV. DNA of the CDR3: TGTGCCAGCAGCTTGAGGGTATTGGACAGGGAAGCTTTCTTT. Its protein is CASSLRVLDREAFF.

The gene calls are TRBV5-6 and TRBJ1-1; no firm D call. Trimming removed 0 bases at V and 11 bases at J, with 23 bases between. The CDR3 sequence is 16 residues long. The V gene's germline CDR1 is SGHDT and CDR2 YYEEEE. CDR3 protein: CASSLVGYGNPHGAFF. The CDR3 coding sequence is TGTGCCAGCAGCTTGGTGGGTTACGGAAACCCCCATGGGGCTTTCTTT.

V is TRBV29-1 and J is TRBJ2-5, with TRBD2 as a possible D gene (5 bases). Per germline, CDR1 SQVTM and CDR2 ANQGSEA. With 5 bases removed from V and 3 bases from J, the gap between germline ends came to 7 bases. This CDR3 is 11 amino acids long. The DNA for the CDR3 is TGCAGCGTTTCCGGGGAAGAGACCCAGTACTTC. Translation gives CSVSGEETQYF.

This sequence joins TRBV2 and TRBJ1-1, with D perhaps matching TRBD1 (5 bases). CDR3 length equals 16 residues. The V end lost 6 bases, the J end lost 0 bases, and 17 bases lay between the germline ends. Germline CDR1 reads SNHLY; CDR2 reads FYNNEI. This CDR3 reads CASSLGLWVVNTEAFF. CDR3 DNA: TGTGCCAGCAGCCTGGGACTTTGGGTAGTGAACACTGAAGCTTTCTTT. Full variable domain (rest looked up from reference TRBV2 and TRBJ1-1): EPEVTQTPSHQVTQMGQEVILRCVPISNHLYFYWYRQILGQKVEFLVSFYNNEISEKSEIFDDQFSVERPDGSNFTLKIRSTKLEDSAMYFCASSLGLWVVNTEAFFGQGTRLTVV.

The chain links TRBV19 to TRBJ2-5; 8 positions agree with TRBD2. V lost 2 bases and J lost 2; bases outside the gene matches: 13. The CDR3 extends over 18 amino acids. Germline V gene sequence: CDR1 LNHDA, CDR2 SQIVND (reference sequence). The CDR3 is CASSIWGSRGGPQETQYF. In DNA form, the CDR3 reads TGTGCCAGTAGTATATGGGGGTCACGGGGGGGCCCTCAAGAGACCCAGTACTTC.

The CDR3 here is CASSQDHLMGRVYGYTF. DNA for the CDR3: TGCGCCAGCAGCCAAGATCACTTAATGGGGCGCGTCTATGGCTACACCTTC. The V and J genes are TRBV4-3 and TRBJ1-2; D might be TRBD1 (5 bases). The germline V gene encodes CDR1 LGHNA and CDR2 YSLEER. Trimming stripped 0 bases from V and 4 bases from J, with 18 bases between. There are 17 residues in the CDR3.